What follows is one T cell receptor beta chain and its context. No antigen is known for it. Genomic DNA constituted the template upon which TCR beta VDJ and CDR3 profiling was performed. One entry per CDR3 protein, called by TCRdb with MiXCR from the reads. Here the sample spans some 200,000 distinct CDR3 sequences, 40% to 50% being singletons. This entry is derived from a study of CD8+CD57+ T cells in acquired aplastic anemia. The patients chosen for sequencing had shown expansion of CD8+CD57+ cells (detected by flow cytometry). General study results and limits: In common between the patients and the controls were twenty-nine CD8+ CDR3 sequences.

Trimming pared 9 bases from V and 12 bases from J, leaving 20 bases between. CDR3 length equals 12 residues. Per the germline V gene, CDR1 is SNHLY and CDR2 is FYNNEI. This sequence originates from a human donor with aplastic anemia. This rearrangement joins TRBV2 to TRBJ1-2, with D perhaps matching TRBD1 (5 bases). The sample consisted of sorted CD4+, CD8+, or CD8+CD57+ T cells (not recorded which) from PBMCs. The CDR3 here is CASLGGTQSDTF. CDR3 DNA sequence: TGTGCCAGTCTAGGCGGGACCCAAAGCGACACCTTC.